This T cell receptor beta chain was captured in a study of blood T cell repertoires in COVID-19. Data came from immunoSEQ multiplex PCR; TCRdb stores just in-frame clones and leaves some out. In the table there are approximately 280,000 clones, roughly 85% of which are singletons. The V gene's germline CDR1 is MNHEY and CDR2 SVGAGI. This CDR3 is 14 amino acids long. Trimming stripped 4 bases from V and 1 base from J, with 11 bases between. The chain has TRBV6-5 and TRBJ2-7; D possibly corresponds to TRBD2 (5 bases). The origin of this receptor is a middle-aged man with active or convalescent COVID-19. Material: peripheral blood. The CDR3 spells CASSWGDGSYEQYF. DNA for the CDR3: TGTGCCAGCAGTTGGGGAGACGGATCCTACGAGCAGTACTTC.